This T cell receptor beta chain is drawn from a study of neoadjuvant nivolumab and ipilimumab in lung cancer. General study points: From pretherapy to surgery, tumor richness and clonality rose with dual therapy. Compared with tumor-adjacent uninvolved lung, resected tumors showed greater richness and clonality.

The protocol was immunoSEQ multiplex PCR, while the TCRdb copy is restricted to in-frame clones and leaves out a portion. Here the sample spans some 30,000 clones, just over 90% being singletons. About this clone itself: Its antigen is as yet unknown.

This TCR derives from an adult with non-small cell lung cancer. The sample was peripheral blood, taken after neoadjuvant nivolumab, alone or with ipilimumab, at or shortly before surgery.

The chain's CDR3 is CASSEGRDTGELFF. The CDR3 DNA reads TGCGCCAGCAGCGAAGGCAGGGATACCGGGGAGCTGTTTTTT. V is TRBV5-1 and J is TRBJ2-2; possible D gene TRBD1, 5 bases. Trimming took 4 bases from V and 5 from J, leaving 12 bases between them. In germline, CDR1 is SGHRS, CDR2 YFSETQ. CDR3 length equals 14 residues.